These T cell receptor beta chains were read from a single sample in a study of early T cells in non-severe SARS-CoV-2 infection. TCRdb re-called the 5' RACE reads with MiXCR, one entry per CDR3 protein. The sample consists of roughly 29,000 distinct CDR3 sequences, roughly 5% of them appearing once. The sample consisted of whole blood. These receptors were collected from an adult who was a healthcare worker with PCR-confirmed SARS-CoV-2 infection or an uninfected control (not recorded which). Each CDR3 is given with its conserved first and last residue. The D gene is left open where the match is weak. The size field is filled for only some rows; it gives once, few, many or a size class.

CDR3 protein: CASRMGGVAFF
CDR3 DNA: TGTGCCAGCAGAATGGGAGGGGTTGCTTTCTTT
D gene: NA
V gene: TRBV2
J gene: TRBJ1-1
clone size: NA

CDR3 protein: CASSQSQRSRRYF
CDR3 DNA: TGTGCCAGCAGCCAATCTCAGCGTTCCCGCCGATACTTC
D gene: NA
V gene: TRBV7-2
J gene: TRBJ2-7
clone size: NA

CDR3 protein: CASSHRTGGPPYQPQHF
CDR3 DNA: TGTGCCAGCAGCCACCGGACAGGGGGACCCCCCTATCAGCCCCAGCATTTT
D gene: TRBD1
V gene: TRBV7-2
J gene: TRBJ1-5
clone size: NA

CDR3 protein: CASKVNVGAPGELFF
CDR3 DNA: TGTGCCAGTAAAGTTAATGTGGGGGCGCCCGGGGAGCTGTTTTTT
D gene: NA
V gene: TRBV19
J gene: TRBJ2-2
clone size: many

CDR3 protein: CSARSAGWIDGYTF
CDR3 DNA: TGCAGTGCTAGATCCGCAGGTTGGATCGATGGCTACACCTTC
D gene: NA
V gene: TRBV20-1
J gene: TRBJ1-2
clone size: many

CDR3 protein: CAWGQGGYTF
CDR3 DNA: TGTGCCTGGGGACAGGGAGGCTACACCTTC
D gene: TRBD1
V gene: TRBV30
J gene: TRBJ1-2
clone size: many

CDR3 protein: CSARAGGTSTKTQYF
CDR3 DNA: TGCAGTGCTAGGGCGGGGGGGACTAGTACGAAGACCCAGTACTTC
D gene: TRBD2
V gene: TRBV20-1
J gene: TRBJ2-5
clone size: NA

CDR3 protein: CATSAPGNLYEQYF
CDR3 DNA: TGTGCCACCAGTGCTCCGGGGAATCTTTACGAGCAGTACTTC
D gene: NA
V gene: TRBV24-1
J gene: TRBJ2-7
clone size: many

CDR3 protein: CASSQGSSYNEQFF
CDR3 DNA: TGTGCCAGCAGCCAGGGCAGCTCCTACAATGAGCAGTTCTTC
D gene: NA
V gene: TRBV9
J gene: TRBJ2-1
clone size: many

CDR3 protein: CASSPPGRARRYNEQFF
CDR3 DNA: TGTGCCAGCAGCCCACCCGGGCGTGCTCGGCGTTACAATGAGCAGTTCTTC
D gene: NA
V gene: TRBV13
J gene: TRBJ2-1
clone size: many

CDR3 protein: CASSFEGLRTDTQYF
CDR3 DNA: TGCGCCAGCAGCTTTGAGGGACTCCGCACAGATACGCAGTATTTT
D gene: NA
V gene: TRBV5-1
J gene: TRBJ2-3
clone size: many

CDR3 protein: CASSWTGTGGMIRKTQYF
CDR3 DNA: TGTGCCAGCAGCTGGACCGGGACAGGGGGCATGATCAGGAAGACCCAGTACTTC
D gene: TRBD1
V gene: TRBV5-6
J gene: TRBJ2-5
clone size: NA

CDR3 protein: CASSLSPGWSTEAFF
CDR3 DNA: TGTGCCAGCAGTTTATCGCCGGGATGGAGCACTGAAGCTTTCTTT
D gene: NA
V gene: TRBV28
J gene: TRBJ1-1
clone size: many

CDR3 protein: CASSLLGPYNSPLHF
CDR3 DNA: TGTGCCAGCAGCCTGTTGGGCCCCTATAATTCACCCCTCCACTTT
D gene: NA
V gene: TRBV5-4
J gene: TRBJ1-6
clone size: few

CDR3 protein: CSVVPGGSGELFF
CDR3 DNA: TGCAGCGTTGTCCCAGGAGGATCCGGGGAGCTGTTTTTT
D gene: NA
V gene: TRBV29-1
J gene: TRBJ2-2
clone size: many

CDR3 protein: CASSLSGLDTDTQYF
CDR3 DNA: TGTGCCAGCAGTTTAAGTGGACTAGACACAGATACGCAGTATTTT
D gene: TRBD2
V gene: TRBV12-3/TRBV12-4
J gene: TRBJ2-3
clone size: many

CDR3 protein: CASRTGGQTDTQYF
CDR3 DNA: TGTGCCAGCCGAACAGGGGGCCAAACAGATACGCAGTATTTT
D gene: TRBD1
V gene: TRBV18
J gene: TRBJ2-3
clone size: many

CDR3 protein: CASSKGQGDAGELFF
CDR3 DNA: TGTGCCAGCAGCAAGGGACAGGGGGACGCCGGGGAGCTGTTTTTT
D gene: TRBD1
V gene: TRBV6-1
J gene: TRBJ2-2
clone size: many

CDR3 protein: CASSARTGRESPLHF
CDR3 DNA: TGTGCCAGCAGTGCTCGGACAGGGAGGGAATCACCCCTCCACTTT
D gene: TRBD1
V gene: TRBV6-5
J gene: TRBJ1-6
clone size: many

CDR3 protein: CASSPSSLYEQYF
CDR3 DNA: TGTGCCAGCTCACCAAGCAGCCTCTACGAGCAGTACTTC
D gene: NA
V gene: TRBV18
J gene: TRBJ2-7
clone size: many

CDR3 protein: CASSVSTSGGPTGELFF
CDR3 DNA: TGTGCCAGCAGTGTATCAACTAGCGGGGGGCCCACCGGGGAGCTGTTTTTT
D gene: TRBD2
V gene: TRBV2
J gene: TRBJ2-2
clone size: few

CDR3 protein: CASSLGLSTDTQYF
CDR3 DNA: TGTGCCAGCAGCTTAGGCCTGAGCACAGATACGCAGTATTTT
D gene: NA
V gene: TRBV7-2
J gene: TRBJ2-3
clone size: many

CDR3 protein: CASSLRTSEENEQFF
CDR3 DNA: TGTGCCAGCAGCTTGCGAACTAGCGAGGAGAATGAGCAGTTCTTC
D gene: TRBD2
V gene: TRBV5-6
J gene: TRBJ2-1
clone size: NA

CDR3 protein: CASSSSGESSGANVLTF
CDR3 DNA: TGTGCCAGCAGCTCTAGCGGTGAGAGCTCTGGGGCCAACGTCCTGACTTTC
D gene: TRBD2
V gene: TRBV4-2
J gene: TRBJ2-6
clone size: NA

CDR3 protein: CASSRDRNSEQFF
CDR3 DNA: TGTGCCAGCAGCCGCGACAGGAACAGTGAGCAGTTCTTC
D gene: NA
V gene: TRBV11-3
J gene: TRBJ2-1
clone size: NA

CDR3 protein: CASSPRDQETQYF
CDR3 DNA: TGTGCCAGCAGCCCTCGGGACCAAGAGACCCAGTACTTC
D gene: NA
V gene: TRBV9
J gene: TRBJ2-5
clone size: NA

CDR3 protein: CASSYQSGGLVGARYEQYF
CDR3 DNA: TGTGCCAGCAGTTACCAGAGCGGGGGTCTTGTCGGTGCTCGGTACGAGCAGTACTTC
D gene: TRBD2
V gene: TRBV6-6
J gene: TRBJ2-7
clone size: few

CDR3 protein: CASSRWTAQSGANVLTF
CDR3 DNA: TGTGCCAGCAGCCGGTGGACAGCCCAATCTGGGGCCAACGTCCTGACTTTC
D gene: NA
V gene: TRBV5-4
J gene: TRBJ2-6
clone size: few

CDR3 protein: CASSEPHTPGLAKDTQYF
CDR3 DNA: TGTGCCAGCAGCGAGCCACATACACCGGGACTAGCAAAAGATACGCAGTATTTT
D gene: TRBD2
V gene: TRBV11-2
J gene: TRBJ2-3
clone size: many

CDR3 protein: CASDGGGTNYGYTF
CDR3 DNA: TGTGCCAGCGACGGCGGTGGGACTAACTATGGCTACACCTTC
D gene: NA
V gene: TRBV12-3/TRBV12-4
J gene: TRBJ1-2
clone size: many

CDR3 protein: CSARDTRQGGYGYTF
CDR3 DNA: TGCAGTGCTAGAGACACTCGACAGGGCGGCTATGGCTACACCTTC
D gene: TRBD1
V gene: TRBV20-1
J gene: TRBJ1-2
clone size: few

CDR3 protein: CSTRDRGQEKLFF
CDR3 DNA: TGCAGTACCAGGGACAGGGGGCAGGAAAAACTGTTTTTT
D gene: TRBD1
V gene: TRBV20-1
J gene: TRBJ1-4
clone size: NA

CDR3 protein: CASRISDDGYTF
CDR3 DNA: TGTGCCAGCAGGATTTCCGACGATGGCTACACCTTC
D gene: NA
V gene: TRBV6-5
J gene: TRBJ1-2
clone size: few

CDR3 protein: CASSPPGTSYEQYF
CDR3 DNA: TGTGCCAGCAGTCCTCCCGGGACTAGCTACGAGCAGTACTTC
D gene: TRBD2
V gene: TRBV11-2
J gene: TRBJ2-7
clone size: few

CDR3 protein: CASSQRGLASSYNEQFF
CDR3 DNA: TGCGCCAGCAGCCAAAGGGGGCTAGCTAGTTCCTACAATGAGCAGTTCTTC
D gene: TRBD1
V gene: TRBV4-1
J gene: TRBJ2-1
clone size: medium-sized

CDR3 protein: CASSGLAGGPDIQYF
CDR3 DNA: TGTGCCAGCAGCGGACTAGCGGGAGGCCCGGACATTCAGTACTTC
D gene: TRBD2
V gene: TRBV11-3
J gene: TRBJ2-4
clone size: many

CDR3 protein: CAISGGAQETQYF
CDR3 DNA: TGTGCCATCAGCGGCGGGGCTCAAGAGACCCAGTACTTC
D gene: NA
V gene: TRBV10-3
J gene: TRBJ2-5
clone size: NA

CDR3 protein: CASRPPLSYEQYF
CDR3 DNA: TGTGCCAGCAGGCCCCCTCTTTCCTACGAGCAGTACTTC
D gene: NA
V gene: TRBV12-3/TRBV12-4
J gene: TRBJ2-7
clone size: few

CDR3 protein: CASSLVGGGNEQFF
CDR3 DNA: TGTGCCAGCAGCTTAGTCGGTGGGGGCAATGAGCAGTTCTTC
D gene: NA
V gene: TRBV7-2
J gene: TRBJ2-1
clone size: NA

CDR3 protein: CASSTQSDTQYF
CDR3 DNA: TGTGCCAGCAGCACACAGTCGGATACGCAGTATTTT
D gene: NA
V gene: TRBV7-6
J gene: TRBJ2-3
clone size: many

CDR3 protein: CASGTGGPSEKLFF
CDR3 DNA: TGTGCCAGCGGCACCGGGGGGCCTAGTGAAAAACTGTTTTTT
D gene: NA
V gene: TRBV27
J gene: TRBJ1-4
clone size: NA

CDR3 protein: CSATRGIRAEAFF
CDR3 DNA: TGCAGTGCTACTCGGGGGATTAGGGCTGAAGCTTTCTTT
D gene: NA
V gene: TRBV20-1
J gene: TRBJ1-1
clone size: many

CDR3 protein: CASSHPGQGKSTDTQYF
CDR3 DNA: TGCGCCAGCAGCCATCCGGGACAAGGAAAAAGCACAGATACGCAGTATTTT
D gene: NA
V gene: TRBV4-1
J gene: TRBJ2-3
clone size: many

CDR3 protein: CATSERGGTDTQYF
CDR3 DNA: TGTGCCACCAGTGAGAGAGGGGGCACAGATACGCAGTATTTT
D gene: NA
V gene: TRBV24-1
J gene: TRBJ2-3
clone size: few

CDR3 protein: CASSVGLAGGTDTQYF
CDR3 DNA: TGTGCCAGCAGCGTTGGACTAGCGGGGGGCACAGATACGCAGTATTTT
D gene: TRBD2
V gene: TRBV11-3
J gene: TRBJ2-3
clone size: many

CDR3 protein: CASSFPTGRGYTF
CDR3 DNA: TGTGCCAGCAGTTTTCCGACAGGTCGGGGCTACACCTTC
D gene: NA
V gene: TRBV12-3/TRBV12-4
J gene: TRBJ1-2
clone size: many

CDR3 protein: CASSPWVGGRARNEQFF
CDR3 DNA: TGTGCCAGCAGCCCATGGGTTGGCGGGAGGGCCAGGAATGAGCAGTTCTTC
D gene: TRBD2
V gene: TRBV7-2
J gene: TRBJ2-1
clone size: medium-sized

CDR3 protein: CATSREQGREKLFF
CDR3 DNA: TGTGCCACCAGCAGAGAACAGGGCCGCGAAAAACTGTTTTTT
D gene: NA
V gene: TRBV15
J gene: TRBJ1-4
clone size: few

CDR3 protein: CASSLDQPQHF
CDR3 DNA: TGTGCCAGCAGCTTAGATCAGCCCCAGCATTTT
D gene: NA
V gene: TRBV7-2
J gene: TRBJ1-5
clone size: NA

CDR3 protein: CASRRALGTSPDTQYF
CDR3 DNA: TGTGCCAGCAGGCGCGCGCTAGGGACGTCTCCAGATACGCAGTATTTT
D gene: NA
V gene: TRBV7-8
J gene: TRBJ2-3
clone size: few

CDR3 protein: CASSEQGGTYEQYF
CDR3 DNA: TGTGCCAGCAGCGAACAGGGGGGAACCTACGAGCAGTACTTC
D gene: TRBD1
V gene: TRBV13
J gene: TRBJ2-7
clone size: NA

CDR3 protein: CASHLGWDDEQFF
CDR3 DNA: TGCGCCAGCCACTTGGGCTGGGACGATGAGCAGTTCTTC
D gene: NA
V gene: TRBV5-1
J gene: TRBJ2-1
clone size: NA

CDR3 protein: CASSQEGDASYEQYF
CDR3 DNA: TGTGCCAGCAGCCAAGAGGGGGACGCCTCCTACGAGCAGTACTTC
D gene: NA
V gene: TRBV4-2
J gene: TRBJ2-7
clone size: many